The 32 T cell receptor beta chains below come from one sample, sequenced in a study of shared clonotypes between healthy human individuals. Only in-frame clones appear in the TCRdb table, and some are missing; sequencing was by immunoSEQ multiplex PCR. The sample carries a few million clones, more than 80% recorded once. The sequenced sample was naive CD4+ T cells sorted from blood. Subset here: CD45RA+ positively selected. The source of these receptors is a man aged 18 to 29 in good health.

V gene TRBV5-4 combines with J gene TRBJ2-7; the D gene is possibly TRBD2 (6 bases). Germline V gene sequence: CDR1 SGHNT, CDR2 YYREEE (reference sequence). CDR3 length: 14 amino acids. The V and J ends lost 2 bases and 3 bases respectively, with 12 bases between them. The CDR3: CASSLPGEGYEQYF. The CDR3 DNA is TGTGCCAGCAGCTTACCGGGGGAAGGCTACGAGCAGTACTTC.

The rearrangement links TRBV10-1 to TRBJ1-6; 7 bases fit TRBD1. J gave up 10 bases and V 4 bases, and 7 bases lay outside the gene matches. The CDR3 covers 14 residues. From germline, CDR1 is WNHNN and CDR2 SYGVQD (reference sequence). The CDR3 DNA follows: TGCGCCAGCAGTGGTCCCGACAGGGACTCACCCCTCCACTTT. This sequence encodes CASSGPDRDSPLHF.

This clone was detected only once. The CDR3 DNA is TGTGCCAGTAGTGCAACCTCGAGGGGGCTCACCTATGGCTACACCTTC. This codes for CASSATSRGLTYGYTF. The chain links TRBV19 to TRBJ1-2; 7 nucleotides line up with TRBD1. J lost 4 bases, V lost 5 bases, and 13 bases had no gene match. This CDR3 is built from 16 residues. Germline assignment: CDR1 LNHDA and CDR2 SQIVND (reference sequence). Based on the CDR3 plus reference TRBV19 and TRBJ1-2, the full variable domain is DGGITQSPKYLFRKEGQNVTLSCEQNLNHDAMYWYRQDPGQGLRLIYYSQIVNDFQKGDIAEGYSVSREKKESFPLTVTSAQKNPTAFYLCASSATSRGLTYGYTFGSGTRLTVV.

The chain combines TRBV7-2 with TRBJ1-6, with D perhaps matching TRBD1 (5 bases). V gave up 2 bases and J gave up 5 bases, with 10 bases separating them. CDR1 SGHTA and CDR2 FQGNSA come from the germline V gene. The CDR3 sequence is 15 residues long. CDR3 region: CASSLSGTDNSPLHF. The CDR3 bases are TGTGCCAGCAGCTTATCCGGGACGGATAATTCACCCCTCCACTTT.

CDR3 residues: CASSERGGSNEQYF. For the CDR3, the DNA is TGTGCCAGCTCAGAACGGGGCGGGTCCAACGAGCAGTACTTC. The rearrangement uses TRBV28 and TRBJ2-7, with D perhaps matching TRBD1 or TRBD2 (5 bases each). The CDR3 length is 14 residues. The germline V gene encodes CDR1 MDHEN and CDR2 SYDVKM. Trimming removed 8 bases from V and 5 bases from J, with 19 bases in between.

The chain employs TRBV29-1 and TRBJ1-4; maybe TRBD1 (6 bases). The germline V gene encodes CDR1 SQVTM and CDR2 ANQGSEA. V lost 4 bases and J 0 bases, leaving 15 bases between the germline ends. The CDR3 has 16 amino acids. The CDR3 reads CSVGGGSWSTNEKLFF. In DNA form, the CDR3 reads TGCAGCGTTGGTGGGGGCAGCTGGTCAACTAATGAAAAACTGTTTTTT.

This clone was counted between two and nine times. This chain uses TRBV30 with TRBJ1-1; no clear D gene. The V and J ends lost 3 bases and 0 bases respectively, with 8 bases between them. The CDR3 loop spans 13 amino acids. Germline lookup yields CDR1 GTSNPN and CDR2 SVGIG (reference sequence). CDR3 nucleotides: TGTGCCTGGAGCGCGGCCATGAACACTGAAGCTTTCTTT. It specifies CAWSAAMNTEAFF.

The gene calls are TRBV6-6 and TRBJ1-1; the D gene is possibly TRBD1 (6 bases). Germline values: CDR1 MNHNY, CDR2 SVGAGI (reference sequence). Trimming removed 6 bases from V and 5 bases from J, with 13 bases in between. The CDR3 is 13 amino acids. For the CDR3, the DNA is TGTGCCAGCAGACCACAGGGAATGACTGAAGCTTTCTTT. Translation: CASRPQGMTEAFF.

This chain uses TRBV11-2 with TRBJ2-5; D gene unclear. CDR1 and CDR2 from the germline V gene are SGHAT and FQNNGV. The CDR3 totals 13 residues. Deletions cut 3 bases from V and 8 bases from J, with 13 bases between. CDR3 region: CASSLGSHVTQYF. As DNA, the CDR3 is TGTGCCAGCAGCTTGGGCAGCCACGTAACCCAGTACTTC.

The chain employs TRBV19 and TRBJ2-1; 7 bases agree with TRBD1. V dropped 4 bases and J dropped 5; count of bases not matched to a gene: 14. Germline CDR1 reads LNHDA; CDR2 reads SQIVND (reference sequence). This CDR3 has 17 residues. CDR3: CASSRSSDRRLHNEQFF. CDR3 sequence (DNA): TGTGCCAGTAGTAGGAGCTCGGACAGGCGGCTGCACAATGAGCAGTTCTTC.

This sequence joins TRBV18 and TRBJ2-7; TRBD1 matches 8 bases. This CDR3 is 15 amino acids long. The V segment lost 3 bases and the J segment 0 bases; nucleotides outside the gene matches: 4. Germline lookup yields CDR1 KGHSH and CDR2 LQKENI. The CDR3 loop reads CASSPVGTGSYEQYF. DNA for the CDR3: TGTGCCAGCTCACCTGTGGGGACAGGCTCCTACGAGCAGTACTTC. The whole variable domain, filled in from reference TRBV18 and TRBJ2-7, reads NAGVMQNPRHLVRRRGQEARLRCSPMKGHSHVYWYRQLPEEGLKFMVYLQKENIIDESGMPKERFSAEFPKEGPSILRIQQVVRGDSAAYFCASSPVGTGSYEQYFGPGTRLTVT.

This clone was observed a single time. The V call is TRBV5-6, the J call TRBJ2-7; D is perhaps TRBD1 (5 bases). There are 14 residues in the CDR3. The V and J ends lost 1 base and 0 bases respectively, with 8 bases between them. Germline V gene data show CDR1 as SGHDT and CDR2 as YYEEEE. CDR3 bases: TGTGCCAGCAGCTTGAGACAGAACTCCTACGAGCAGTACTTC. This codes for CASSLRQNSYEQYF.

The V gene is TRBV6-1, the J gene TRBJ2-7; D is tentatively TRBD1 or TRBD2 (5 bases each). The CDR3 has 14 amino acids. V was trimmed by 6 bases and J by 3 bases, leaving 15 bases between them. Germline loops: CDR1 MNHNS, CDR2 SASEGT. This CDR3 reads CASRSLGGNYEQYF. The CDR3 DNA follows: TGTGCCAGCAGATCACTTGGGGGAAACTACGAGCAGTACTTC.

Regarding this clone: Within the sample, other DNA sequences also encode this same CDR3. CDR3 in DNA: TGTGCCAGCTCACCTCTTAGCGGTAGCACAGATACGCAGTATTTT. It encodes CASSPLSGSTDTQYF. V usage is TRBV18 and J usage is TRBJ2-3; D might be TRBD2 (6 bases). The CDR3 consists of 15 residues. Germline V lookup: CDR1 KGHSH, CDR2 LQKENI. V lost 3 bases to trimming and J lost 0 bases, with 10 bases between them.

This chain uses TRBV10-3 with TRBJ2-3; 11 bases are shared with TRBD2. V lost 6 bases, J lost 2 bases, and 4 bases stayed unmatched. The V gene's germline CDR1 is ENHRY and CDR2 SYGVKD. The length of the CDR3 is 15 residues. The CDR3 nucleotides are TGTGCCATCAGGGCTAGCGGGGGGCACACAGATACGCAGTATTTT. This encodes CAIRASGGHTDTQYF.

This clone came up once. The chain joins TRBV7-9 to TRBJ2-1, with 9 bases identical to TRBD2. V lost 1 base to trimming and J lost 11 bases; unmatched junction nucleotides: 9. This CDR3 is 15 amino acids long. Germline V gene lookup returns CDR1 SEHNR and CDR2 FQNEAQ (reference sequence). The CDR3 coding sequence is TGTGCCAGCAGCTTAGTGGGCCTAGCGGGGCTCCAGCAGTTCTTC. Its translation is CASSLVGLAGLQQFF.

The chain uses TRBV11-2 and TRBJ1-3; D call uncertain. V was trimmed by 3 bases and J by 4 bases, leaving 7 bases between them. The CDR3 is made up of 13 amino acids. Germline V gene lookup returns CDR1 SGHAT and CDR2 FQNNGV. CDR3 sequence reads: CASSFGVGNTIYF. As DNA, the CDR3 is TGTGCCAGCAGCTTTGGGGTCGGAAACACCATATATTTT. Supplemented by reference TRBV11-2 and TRBJ1-3, the full variable domain reads EAGVAQSPRYKIIEKRQSVAFWCNPISGHATLYWYQQILGQGPKLLIQFQNNGVVDDSQLPKDRFSAERLKGVDSTLKIQPAKLEDSAVYLCASSFGVGNTIYFGEGSWLTVV.

In the case of this clone: Other DNA sequences from this sample encode an identical CDR3 as well. The chain is built from TRBV5-4 and TRBJ1-3; D is unclear. The CDR3 is 16 amino acids. V shed 0 bases and J shed 0 bases, with 10 bases lying between them. Germline CDR1 SGHNT, CDR2 YYREEE (reference sequence). CDR3 amino acids: CASSLAGSRSGNTIYF. The CDR3 DNA is TGTGCCAGCAGCTTGGCTGGGAGCCGCTCTGGAAACACCATATATTTT.

Notes on this clone: This sample also contains other DNA sequences that code for the same CDR3. The chain employs TRBV5-1 and TRBJ1-4, with TRBD1 matching over 10 bases. V trimming: 4 bases; J trimming: 0 bases; junction bases outside the gene matches: 3. The germline CDR1 and CDR2 sequences are SGHRS and YFSETQ. This CDR3 contains 16 residues. The CDR3, as DNA: TGCGCCAGCAGCCCGGGACAGGGGACAACTAATGAAAAACTGTTTTTT. It translates to CASSPGQGTTNEKLFF.

The rearrangement links TRBV27 to TRBJ1-6; D gene unclear. The V and J ends lost 4 bases and 0 bases respectively, with 7 bases between them. Germline CDR1 reads MNHEY; CDR2 reads SMNVEV (reference sequence). There are 15 residues in the CDR3. The CDR3 loop reads CASSYESSYNSPLHF. The CDR3 DNA reads TGTGCCAGCAGTTACGAGAGCTCCTATAATTCACCCCTCCACTTT.

The CDR3: CASSNHDRKYGYTF. The CDR3 DNA reads as TGTGCCAGCAGTAACCATGACAGGAAATATGGCTACACCTTC. The chain carries TRBV2 and TRBJ1-2, with TRBD1 as a possible D gene (6 bases). Trimming shortened V by 5 bases and J by 5 bases, and 15 bases separated the two germline ends. The CDR3 sequence is 14 residues long. CDR1 is SNHLY and CDR2 is FYNNEI in the germline V gene.

This clone showed up just once. The chain links TRBV5-1 to TRBJ2-7; D call uncertain. Germline CDR1 reads SGHRS; CDR2 reads YFSETQ. V lost 0 bases and J lost 2, with 9 bases in between. This CDR3 has 14 residues. In DNA, the CDR3 is TGCGCCAGCAGCTTGGGCCCTAACACCTACGAGCAGTACTTC. This codes for CASSLGPNTYEQYF.

The chain carries TRBV5-8 and TRBJ2-5, with D uncertain. Germline V CDR1 and CDR2: SGHTS, YDEGEE. Deletions cut 0 bases from V and 3 bases from J, with 6 bases between. The length of the CDR3 is 13 residues. The CDR3 DNA follows: TGTGCCAGCAGCTTGGGCTGGAAAGAGACCCAGTACTTC. It codes for CASSLGWKETQYF.

The genes are TRBV27 and TRBJ1-4; D may be TRBD1 (6 bases). The CDR3 sequence is 15 residues long. Trimming cost V 5 bases and J 5 bases, with 15 bases left between them. The V gene's germline CDR1 is MNHEY and CDR2 SMNVEV (reference sequence). The CDR3 is CASSGGDKGNEKLFF. DNA of the CDR3: TGTGCCAGCAGTGGAGGGGACAAGGGGAATGAAAAACTGTTTTTT.

V usage is TRBV4-1 and J usage is TRBJ2-5, with 9 bases that match TRBD1. The V gene end was trimmed by 0 bases and the J gene end by 5 bases; junction bases not matched to a gene: 10. The V gene's germline CDR1 is MGHRA and CDR2 YSYEKL. This CDR3 spans 17 amino acids. Here the CDR3 reads CASSQDTGGVNWETQYF. In nucleotides, the CDR3 is TGCGCCAGCAGCCAAGACACAGGGGGCGTCAATTGGGAGACCCAGTACTTC.

The chain is built from TRBV5-1 and TRBJ2-1, with D unclear. The ends were cut back, 5 bases at V and 10 bases at J, with 13 bases in the middle. Germline CDR1 is SGHRS and CDR2 is YFSETQ. CDR3 length: 12 amino acids. The DNA for the CDR3 is TGCGCCAGCAGTTGGAGTACCCGGGAGCAGTTCTTC. Protein sequence: CASSWSTREQFF.

The chain joins TRBV5-1 to TRBJ1-1, with TRBD1 as a possible D gene (5 bases). Germline assignment: CDR1 SGHRS and CDR2 YFSETQ. V gave up 5 bases and J gave up 2 bases, with 10 bases separating them. The CDR3 sequence is 13 residues long. The CDR3 coding sequence is TGCGCCAGCAGTGGGGGGGTAAACACTGAAGCTTTCTTT. Translated, it gives CASSGGVNTEAFF. Based on the CDR3 plus reference TRBV5-1 and TRBJ1-1, the full variable domain is KAGVTQTPRYLIKTRGQQVTLSCSPISGHRSVSWYQQTPGQGLQFLFEYFSETQRNKGNFPGRFSGRQFSNSRSEMNVSTLELGDSALYLCASSGGVNTEAFFGQGTRLTVV.

This clone has just a few counts. The rearrangement uses TRBV28 and TRBJ2-2; D is undetermined. The CDR3 sequence is 11 residues long. Germline CDR1 is MDHEN and CDR2 is SYDVKM. Trimming left V 3 bases short and J 5 bases short, with 1 base between. The CDR3 region has the DNA TGTGCCAGCAGTTTTACCGGGGAGCTGTTTTTT. The encoded protein is CASSFTGELFF.

J is TRBJ2-2 and V is TRBV5-8; 7 positions match TRBD1. J was trimmed by 0 bases and V by 6 bases; bases with no gene match: 5. CDR3 size: 15 residues. CDR1 is SGHTS and CDR2 is YDEGEE in the germline V gene. CDR3 DNA sequence: TGTGCCAGCATCCGACAGGGCGCGAACACCGGGGAGCTGTTTTTT. The encoded protein is CASIRQGANTGELFF.

The chain links TRBV5-4 to TRBJ2-7, with a possible D match to TRBD2 (5 bases). The germline V and J ends were trimmed by 2 bases and 0 bases, with 9 bases remaining between them. Germline CDR1 reads SGHNT; CDR2 reads YYREEE (reference sequence). The CDR3 length is 14 residues. In DNA form, the CDR3 reads TGTGCCAGCAGCTTACTAGGAACCTCCTACGAGCAGTACTTC. Its translation: CASSLLGTSYEQYF. Complete variable domain (other parts from reference TRBV5-4 and TRBJ2-7): ETGVTQSPTHLIKTRGQQVTLRCSSQSGHNTVSWYQQALGQGPQFIFQYYREEENGRGNFPPRFSGLQFPNYSSELNVNALELDDSALYLCASSLLGTSYEQYFGPGTRLTVT.

This chain connects TRBV4-1 to TRBJ2-3, with D possibly TRBD1 on 5 matching bases. The V end lost 0 bases, the J end lost 5 bases, and 15 bases lay between the germline ends. The CDR3 is made up of 16 amino acids. Germline V gives CDR1 MGHRA, CDR2 YSYEKL. The CDR3 sequence is CASSQDSRAAVDTQYF. The CDR3 coding sequence is TGCGCCAGCAGCCAAGATTCCAGGGCCGCGGTAGATACGCAGTATTTT.

The chain joins TRBV2 to TRBJ2-7; D tentatively fits TRBD1 or TRBD2 (5 bases each). The CDR3 totals 15 residues. The ends were cut back, 4 bases at V and 2 bases at J, with 15 bases in the middle. Germline-derived CDR1 and CDR2 are SNHLY and FYNNEI. This CDR3 reads CASSAGQGRAYEQYF. The CDR3 DNA reads TGTGCCAGCAGTGCGGGGCAGGGTCGGGCCTACGAGCAGTACTTC.